These 10 T cell receptor beta chains share one sample of origin, sequenced in a study of blood T cell repertoires in COVID-19. Sequencing used immunoSEQ multiplex PCR; TCRdb keeps in-frame clones, though not all of them. The sample has about 42,000 clones, around 81% seen once. Sequenced material: peripheral blood. The receptors here all came from a man in his fifties with active COVID-19.

The chain couples TRBV25-1 to TRBJ1-5; D perhaps matches TRBD1 (6 bases). The CDR3 is 17 residues long. The V gene's germline CDR1 is MGHDK and CDR2 SYGVNS. The germline V and J ends were trimmed by 1 base and 10 bases, with 23 bases remaining between them. Here the CDR3 DNA reads TGTGCCAGCAGTGAATTGTATTCGGGACACGCGAGTAGACCCCAGCATTTT. This gives the protein CASSELYSGHASRPQHF.

The chain combines TRBV9 with TRBJ1-5; D is uncertain. Trimming removed 0 bases at V and 4 bases at J, with 11 bases between. Germline V gene lookup returns CDR1 SGDLS and CDR2 YYNGEE. The CDR3 runs 15 residues. The CDR3 region is CASSVGGTENQPQHF. In DNA form, the CDR3 reads TGTGCCAGCAGCGTAGGCGGCACTGAGAATCAGCCCCAGCATTTT.

This chain uses TRBV6-2 or TRBV6-3 with TRBJ1-2; 9 bases are shared with TRBD1. The CDR3 is 15 amino acids. With V trimmed by 4 bases and J by 4 bases, 7 bases remained unmatched. Germline V gene data show CDR1 as MNHEY and CDR2 as SVGEGT. CDR3 in amino acids: CASSSYRGLSYGYTF. The DNA for the CDR3 is TGTGCCAGCAGTTCATACAGGGGGCTGTCCTATGGCTACACCTTC.

The J gene is TRBJ2-2, the V gene TRBV12-3 or TRBV12-4; D gene uncertain. With 6 bases removed from V and 2 bases from J, the gap between germline ends came to 4 bases. The CDR3 has 12 residues. DNA of the CDR3: TGTGCCAGCAGCCTTAACACCGGGGAGCTGTTTTTT. This sequence encodes CASSLNTGELFF.

The chain combines TRBV10-3 with TRBJ1-6, with no clear D. Germline V gene sequence: CDR1 ENHRY, CDR2 SYGVKD. The CDR3 has 14 amino acids. The V end was cut by 3 bases, the J end by 9 bases, with 12 bases between. CDR3 DNA: TGTGCCATCAGTGACCCGACTTCGGGTTCACCCCTCCACTTT. Translation: CAISDPTSGSPLHF.

The chain has TRBV28 and TRBJ1-4; 7 bases are shared with TRBD1. Trimming cost V 9 bases and J 8 bases; bases outside gene matches: 9. CDR3 length: 13 residues. The V gene's germline CDR1 is MDHEN and CDR2 SYDVKM. The CDR3 nucleotides read TGTGCCAGTACAAGGGGGCTGCGCGAAAAACTGTTTTTT. Protein: CASTRGLREKLFF. The full variable domain, completed using reference TRBV28 and TRBJ1-4, is DVKVTQSSRYLVKRTGEKVFLECVQDMDHENMFWYRQDPGLGLRLIYFSYDVKMKEKGDIPEGYSVSREKKERFSLILESASTNQTSMYLCASTRGLREKLFFGSGTQLSVL.

The chain carries TRBV5-5 and TRBJ2-7; 12 bases map to TRBD2. CDR1 and CDR2 (germline): SGHKS, YYEKEE (reference sequence). V lost 2 bases, J lost 3 bases, and 9 bases stayed unmatched. This CDR3 has 17 residues. CDR3 sequence (DNA): TGTGCCAGCAGCTTTGGGGTGACTAGCGGGGGTGTCTACGAGCAGTACTTC. Translated: CASSFGVTSGGVYEQYF.

This sequence joins TRBV7-3 and TRBJ2-1; 9 nucleotides agree with TRBD2. From germline, CDR1 is SGHTA and CDR2 FQGTGA. CDR3 size: 19 residues. V trimming: 3 bases; J trimming: 1 base; junction bases outside the gene matches: 13. In nucleotides, the CDR3 is TGTGCCAGCAGCTTTATGGCGAGCGGGGGGTCCTATTCCTACAATGAGCAGTTCTTC. This translates into CASSFMASGGSYSYNEQFF.

This clone appeared once. The rearrangement uses TRBV5-6 and TRBJ1-5; a weak D match, TRBD1 (5 bases). Germline CDR1 and CDR2: SGHDT and YYEEEE. The V gene lost 5 bases and the J gene lost 4 bases, with 13 bases spanning the gap. The CDR3 is 14 amino acids. In DNA form, the CDR3 reads TGTGCCAGCAGTCCCGGGACTGAGAATCAGCCCCAGCATTTT. Protein product: CASSPGTENQPQHF.

CDR3 region: CASSKQLGTGLNTEAFF. The CDR3 DNA reads as TGCGCCAGCAGCAAGCAACTCGGGACAGGCTTGAACACTGAAGCTTTCTTT. The chain has TRBV4-1 and TRBJ1-1; 8 bases fit TRBD1. This CDR3 has 17 residues. The junction had 11 bases not matched to a gene; V was cut back by 5 bases and J by 0 bases. From germline, CDR1 is MGHRA and CDR2 YSYEKL.